One sample yielded the 21 T cell receptor beta chains listed below, sequenced in a study of tumor-infiltrating lymphocytes in oesophageal squamous cell carcinoma. TCRdb independently ran MiXCR on the PCR reads; one entry per CDR3 protein. The data hold roughly 12,000 distinct CDR3 sequences, with under 70% observed a single time. The material sequenced was esophageal tumor tissue. These receptor sequences come from a male donor with esophageal squamous cell carcinoma.

In its sample, this clonotype was seen a few times. V usage is TRBV12-3 or TRBV12-4 and J usage is TRBJ2-5; 13 nucleotides match TRBD2. CDR3 length: 16 residues. The trim removed 5 bases at V and 4 bases at J, leaving 7 bases unmatched. CDR3 loop: CASSQIGLAGVETQYF. The CDR3 nucleotides read TGTGCCAGCAGTCAAATTGGACTAGCGGGAGTAGAGACCCAGTACTTC.

This clonotype was counted a few times. The chain uses TRBV7-3 and TRBJ2-2; TRBD1 agrees at 9 bases. The CDR3 has 14 amino acids. The V segment lost 7 bases and the J segment 8 bases; nucleotides outside the gene matches: 8. Per germline, CDR1 SGHTA and CDR2 FQGTGA. The CDR3 sequence: CASTRDRASGELFF. The DNA for the CDR3 is TGTGCCAGCACGAGGGACAGGGCTTCGGGGGAGCTGTTTTTT.

This chain connects TRBV7-2 to TRBJ2-2, with D unclear. V was cut by 1 base and J by 4 bases, with 4 bases left in between. Per germline, CDR1 SGHTA and CDR2 FQGNSA. The CDR3 length is 13 residues. CDR3 sequence (DNA): TGTGCCAGCAGCTTAGGTATCACCGGGGAGCTGTTTTTT. Residues: CASSLGITGELFF.

In its sample, this clonotype was seen many times. The junction shows a germline mismatch at one end, possibly a read error. This rearrangement joins TRBV7-7 to TRBJ2-7, with 10 bases that match TRBD2. The CDR3 totals 13 residues. Germline loops: CDR1 SSHAT, CDR2 FNYEAQ (reference sequence). The CDR3 bases are TGTGCTAGCAGCTTAGCGGGAGGCGTTGAGCAGTACTTC. Its translation is CASSLAGGVEQYF.

This clonotype was observed many times. The genes are TRBV27 and TRBJ1-5; D possibly corresponds to TRBD1 (6 bases). With 2 bases removed from V and 4 bases from J, the gap between germline ends came to 9 bases. Looked up from germline, CDR1 is MNHEY and CDR2 is SMNVEV (reference sequence). This CDR3 is built from 14 residues. This chain's CDR3 is CASSLRQGNQPQHF. The CDR3 DNA follows: TGTGCCAGCAGTTTAAGGCAGGGGAATCAGCCCCAGCATTTT.

Many counts were recorded for this clonotype. The rearrangement uses TRBV20-1 and TRBJ2-5; 12 nucleotides align to TRBD2. Trimming at V came to 5 bases and at J to 3 bases, leaving 1 base not matched to a gene. Germline V lookup: CDR1 DFQATT, CDR2 SNEGSKA (reference sequence). The CDR3 length is 13 residues. The CDR3 reads CSAWTSGKETQYF. The CDR3 DNA reads as TGCAGTGCTTGGACTAGCGGGAAAGAGACCCAGTACTTC.

This chain joins TRBV5-1 and TRBJ1-2; 7 bases map to TRBD1. Germline CDR1 reads SGHRS; CDR2 reads YFSETQ. CDR3 length equals 14 residues. The V segment lost 2 bases and the J segment 3 bases; nucleotides outside the gene matches: 4. The CDR3 DNA reads as TGCGCCAGCAGCTTACAGGGGCACCACTATGGCTACACCTTC. As protein: CASSLQGHHYGYTF. Variable domain in full (rest from reference TRBV5-1 and TRBJ1-2): KAGVTQTPRYLIKTRGQQVTLSCSPISGHRSVSWYQQTPGQGLQFLFEYFSETQRNKGNFPGRFSGRQFSNSRSEMNVSTLELGDSALYLCASSLQGHHYGYTFGSGTRLTVV.

The chain is built from TRBV27 and TRBJ2-7, with 9 positions matching TRBD1. This CDR3 is built from 16 residues. J gave up 7 bases and V 7 bases, and 17 bases lay outside the gene matches. CDR1 and CDR2 (germline): MNHEY, SMNVEV (reference sequence). CDR3 sequence reads: CASNRPGQGPYNEQYF. DNA of the CDR3: TGTGCCAGCAACCGACCGGGACAGGGACCCTACAATGAGCAGTACTTC.

V usage is TRBV6-6 and J usage is TRBJ2-3; D gene ambiguous. Matching the DNA end better, TRBJ2-7 makes the J call doubtful. Per germline, CDR1 MNHNY and CDR2 SVGAGI (reference sequence). The CDR3 has 16 residues. CDR3: CASSYSKSWGRYEQYF. The CDR3 DNA sequence: TGTGCCAGCAGTTACTCGAAGTCCTGGGGTAGGTACGAGCAGTACTTC.

The table lists this clonotype with many counts. The genes are TRBV12-3 or TRBV12-4 and TRBJ1-2; D is possibly TRBD1 (5 bases). V lost 3 bases and J 3 bases, leaving 14 bases between the germline ends. This CDR3 contains 15 residues. The CDR3 loop reads CASSLKGRGDYGYTF. DNA for the CDR3: TGTGCCAGCAGTTTGAAGGGACGGGGCGACTATGGCTACACCTTC.

The CDR3 is CASSYISSGRNDEQYF. The CDR3 DNA follows: TGTGCCAGCAGCTACATTAGCAGCGGGAGAAACGATGAGCAGTACTTC. This sequence joins TRBV11-3 and TRBJ2-4; 8 bases fit TRBD2. CDR3 length equals 16 residues. Losses at the gene ends were 4 bases for V and 13 bases for J; bases not matched to a gene: 18. Germline values: CDR1 SGHNT, CDR2 YENEEA. Drawing the rest from reference TRBV11-3 and TRBJ2-4, the complete variable domain is EAGVVQSPRYKIIEKKQPVAFWCNPISGHNTLYWYLQNLGQGPELLIRYENEEAVDDSQLPKDRFSAERLKGVDSTLKIQPAELGDSAVYLCASSYISSGRNDEQYFGAGTRLSVL.

This clonotype was counted at least ten times. A much more abundant neighbour one base away suggests this may be a read error. V and J are TRBV12-3 or TRBV12-4 and TRBJ2-1, with D uncertain. The DNA end is more similar to TRBJ2-7, so the J call may be wrong. This CDR3 is built from 11 residues. In DNA form, the CDR3 reads TGTGCCAGCAGTTTAGCAAATGAGCAGTACTTC. The encoded protein is CASSLANEQYF.

This clonotype was seen a few times. The chain combines TRBV2 with TRBJ1-2; 9 bases agree with TRBD1. This CDR3 comprises 13 residues. CDR1 and CDR2 from the germline V gene are SNHLY and FYNNEI. Trimming removed 6 bases from V and 7 bases from J; junction bases left unmatched: 6. CDR3 in amino acids: CASRLTGGRGYTF. CDR3 sequence (DNA): TGTGCCAGCAGACTTACAGGGGGCCGTGGCTACACCTTC.

The chain combines TRBV7-3 with TRBJ2-3; D unclear. The V and J ends lost 9 bases and 4 bases respectively, with 8 bases between them. Germline CDR1 and CDR2: SGHTA and FQGTGA. The CDR3 has 11 amino acids. CDR3 in amino acids: CASGFADTQYF. In DNA, the CDR3 is TGTGCCAGTGGGTTTGCAGATACGCAGTATTTT.

This clonotype was observed a handful of times. A junction boundary mismatches the germline segment, possibly from a read error. The rearrangement links TRBV5-3 to TRBJ2-1, with 10 bases that match TRBD2. The J call is doubtful: the DNA matches TRBJ2-5 better. TRBV5-3 is an ORF, with its function uncertain. The CDR3 consists of 16 residues. The CDR3 reads CASSLELAGVRETQYF. The CDR3 bases are TGTGCCAGCAGCTTGGAGCTAGCGGGAGTACGGGAGACCCAGTACTTC.

DNA of the CDR3: TGTGCCAGCAGCTTGGTGACAGCTACTATAGATACGCAGTATTTT. Translated, it gives CASSLVTATIDTQYF. The chain employs TRBV5-8 and TRBJ2-3, with D possibly TRBD1 on 5 matching bases. The V gene's germline CDR1 is SGHTS and CDR2 YDEGEE. There are 15 residues in the CDR3. Trimming cost V 0 bases and J 5 bases, with 13 bases left between them.

The table lists this clonotype with many counts. The chain is built from TRBV20-1 and TRBJ1-4; D is ambiguous. The V gene lost 0 bases and the J gene lost 7 bases, with 15 bases spanning the gap. The CDR3 has 15 amino acids. The germline gives CDR1 DFQATT, CDR2 SNEGSKA (reference sequence). Here the CDR3 reads CSAREQTSRGEKLFF. The CDR3 coding sequence is TGCAGTGCTAGAGAACAGACATCAAGAGGTGAAAAACTGTTTTTT.

There are a few counts of this clonotype. J is TRBJ2-3 and V is TRBV7-2; no firm D call. The better agreement between TRBJ2-5 and the DNA end casts doubt on the J call. The CDR3 loop spans 14 amino acids. CDR1 and CDR2 (germline): SGHTA, FQGNSA. The CDR3 DNA reads as TGTGCCAGCAGCTTAAATGGGCGGCAGGAGACCCAGTACTTC. Protein sequence: CASSLNGRQETQYF.

A few counts support this clonotype. The CDR3 here is CASSYGVEGVETQYF. The CDR3 DNA follows: TGTGCCAGCAGCTACGGGGTCGAAGGGGTAGAGACCCAGTACTTC. This chain links TRBV6-1 with TRBJ2-4; D is possibly TRBD1 or TRBD2 (5 bases each). The J call may be wrong; the DNA end is better matched by TRBJ2-5. The germline V gene has CDR1 MNHNS and CDR2 SASEGT. The CDR3 has 15 amino acids.

This clonotype was seen many times. The chain couples TRBV28 to TRBJ1-2, with TRBD1 as a possible D gene (6 bases). The CDR3 sequence is 13 residues long. Germline assignment: CDR1 MDHEN and CDR2 SYDVKM. The V end lost 6 bases, the J end lost 4 bases, and 12 bases lay between the germline ends. CDR3 nucleotide sequence: TGTGCCAGCAGCCCGGGGGGGCTCTATGGCTACACCTTC. Translating it yields CASSPGGLYGYTF.

By share of the sample, this clonotype is large. A junction boundary mismatches the germline segment, possibly from a read error. The CDR3 spells CASSPRLAGVETQYF. The CDR3 bases are TGTGCTAGCAGCCCCCGACTAGCGGGTGTGGAGACCCAGTACTTC. This chain connects TRBV7-7 to TRBJ2-5; 10 positions match TRBD2. The CDR3 loop spans 15 amino acids. Per the germline V gene, CDR1 is SSHAT and CDR2 is FNYEAQ (reference sequence).